The 29 T cell receptor beta chains below all came from one sample that was sequenced in a study of blood T cell repertoires in COVID-19. Clones were read by immunoSEQ multiplex PCR, and TCRdb kept only the in-frame ones, dropping some. The profile shows approximately 150,000 clones, 75% to 90% of them singletons. The specimen was PBMCs or T cells enriched from blood (not recorded which). The source of these receptors is a man in his 70s who had been exposed to COVID-19.

The chain joins TRBV30 to TRBJ1-2; the match to TRBD1 covers 9 bases. J gave up 4 bases and V 5 bases, and 8 bases lay outside the gene matches. This CDR3 region has 14 residues. The germline CDR1 and CDR2 sequences are GTSNPN and SVGIG (reference sequence). CDR3 in DNA: TGTGCCTGGTTACCGGGACAGGGCATCTATGGCTACACCTTC. This encodes CAWLPGQGIYGYTF.

This sequence joins TRBV7-2 and TRBJ2-2; possible D gene TRBD1, 6 bases. Germline CDR1 SGHTA, CDR2 FQGNSA. V was clipped by 3 bases and J by 2 bases, with 10 bases between them. CDR3 length: 15 amino acids. DNA for the CDR3: TGTGCCAGCAGCTTGGACAGCTCTAACACCGGGGAGCTGTTTTTT. Its translation is CASSLDSSNTGELFF.

The chain links TRBV7-2 to TRBJ2-5, with 8 nucleotides matching TRBD1. Germline loops: CDR1 SGHTA, CDR2 FQGNSA. The CDR3 contains 14 residues. V lost 2 bases, J lost 4 bases, and 3 bases stayed unmatched. The CDR3 protein is CASSLLTGGETQYF. Here the CDR3 DNA reads TGTGCCAGCAGCTTATTAACAGGGGGAGAGACCCAGTACTTC.

This chain uses TRBV18 with TRBJ1-5, with 9 bases that match TRBD1. The germline V gene encodes CDR1 KGHSH and CDR2 LQKENI. V dropped 4 bases and J dropped 6; count of bases not matched to a gene: 13. CDR3 length: 17 amino acids. CDR3 bases: TGTGCCAGCTCACAGGGACCTACAGGGGGCGGACTTCAGCCCCAGCATTTT. This gives the protein CASSQGPTGGGLQPQHF.

The chain combines TRBV30 with TRBJ2-7, with TRBD2 matching 9 bases. Looked up from germline, CDR1 is GTSNPN and CDR2 is SVGIG (reference sequence). The CDR3 sequence is 16 residues long. After removal of 3 bases from V and 0 bases from J, the junction contained 9 bases not matched to a gene. The DNA for the CDR3 is TGTGCCTGGAGCCGTCGCGGGGGGGCTGGCTCCTACGAGCAGTACTTC. Its translation: CAWSRRGGAGSYEQYF.

This CDR3 is CASSYGAGTSYEQYF. CDR3 nucleotide sequence: TGTGCCAGCAGTTACGGGGCGGGGACCTCCTACGAGCAGTACTTC. V is TRBV6-6 and J is TRBJ2-7, with a possible D match to TRBD2 (6 bases). Trimming left V 2 bases short and J 0 bases short, with 11 bases between. CDR1 is MNHNY and CDR2 is SVGAGI in the germline V gene (reference sequence). The CDR3 extends over 15 amino acids.

The rearrangement joins TRBV3-1 (or the pseudogene TRBV3-2) to TRBJ2-2, with 14 bases matching TRBD2. Germline V gives CDR1 LGHDT, CDR2 YNNKEL (reference sequence). Losses at the gene ends were 4 bases for V and 4 bases for J; bases not matched to a gene: 11. CDR3 size: 19 residues. The CDR3 DNA is TGTGCCAGCAGCCCATATCTGACTAGCGGGGGGGCTTCCACCGGGGAGCTGTTTTTT. It encodes CASSPYLTSGGASTGELFF.

The chain joins TRBV20-1 to TRBJ1-1, with a weak D call TRBD1 (5 bases). Germline CDR1 DFQATT, CDR2 SNEGSKA (reference sequence). The CDR3 extends over 11 amino acids. The V end lost 3 bases, the J end lost 7 bases, and 9 bases lay between the germline ends. The CDR3 region is CSASKGLEAFF. The DNA for the CDR3 is TGCAGTGCTAGTAAGGGGCTTGAAGCTTTCTTT.

The genes are TRBV18 and TRBJ2-7, with TRBD1 matching over 8 bases. The CDR3 contains 14 residues. Looked up from germline, CDR1 is KGHSH and CDR2 is LQKENI. Trimming took 6 bases from V and 7 from J; bases not matched to a gene: 11. CDR3 protein: CASSTGQGVEEQYF. Here the CDR3 DNA reads TGTGCCAGCTCTACTGGACAGGGAGTGGAAGAGCAGTACTTC.

The chain is built from TRBV30 and TRBJ1-2; D not certain. CDR3 length equals 13 residues. Per germline, CDR1 GTSNPN and CDR2 SVGIG (reference sequence). Trimming took off 3 bases at V and 6 bases at J, with 14 bases between the two ends. CDR3 nucleotides: TGTGCCTGGAGCGTCACGGTGTTTGATGGCTACACCTTC. This encodes CAWSVTVFDGYTF. Looking up the rest from reference TRBV30 and TRBJ1-2 gives the full variable domain: SQTIHQWPATLVQPVGSPLSLECTVEGTSNPNLYWYRQAAGRGLQLLFYSVGIGQISSEVPQNLSASRPQDRQFILSSKKLLLSDSGFYLCAWSVTVFDGYTFGSGTRLTVV.

This clone was detected a few times. This rearrangement joins TRBV6-1 to TRBJ1-1; D is undetermined. The CDR3 runs to 14 residues. Germline loops: CDR1 MNHNS, CDR2 SASEGT. Trimming removed 0 bases at V and 1 base at J, with 6 bases between. CDR3 coding DNA: TGTGCCAGCAGTGAAGCGTCGGGGAACACTGAAGCTTTCTTT. The encoded protein is CASSEASGNTEAFF.

This chain links TRBV28 with TRBJ1-2, with 10 bases fitting TRBD1. Germline CDR1 is MDHEN and CDR2 is SYDVKM. J was trimmed by 5 bases and V by 10 bases; bases with no gene match: 4. There are 12 residues in the CDR3. For the CDR3, the DNA is TGTGCCACCGGGACAGGGGATTATGGCTACACCTTC. Translated, it gives CATGTGDYGYTF.

The chain employs TRBV7-9 and TRBJ2-3; TRBD2 agrees at 7 bases. J was trimmed by 2 bases and V by 0 bases; bases with no gene match: 5. The CDR3 is made up of 16 amino acids. From germline, CDR1 is SEHNR and CDR2 FQNEAQ (reference sequence). CDR3 nucleotides: TGTGCCAGCAGCTTAGCGGGAGGGTCGCCCACAGATACGCAGTATTTT. Translation gives CASSLAGGSPTDTQYF.

The CDR3 spells CASSLWGQGSEQYF. The CDR3 nucleotides read TGTGCCAGCAGTTTATGGGGACAGGGTAGCGAGCAGTACTTC. The chain combines TRBV27 with TRBJ2-7; TRBD1 matches 9 bases. This CDR3 comprises 14 residues. Germline CDR1 MNHEY, CDR2 SMNVEV (reference sequence). V gave up 1 base and J gave up 6 bases; unmatched junction bases: 4.

V gene TRBV6-2 or TRBV6-3 combines with J gene TRBJ2-4, with TRBD1 as a possible D gene (6 bases). Germline V gene lookup returns CDR1 MNHEY and CDR2 SVGEGT. V lost 2 bases to trimming and J lost 6 bases, with 11 bases between them. CDR3 size: 14 residues. The CDR3 nucleotides read TGTGCCAGCAGTTACAGGGGGTTGGGAAACATTCAGTACTTC. Translated, it gives CASSYRGLGNIQYF.

J is TRBJ1-2 and V is TRBV5-1; D unclear. Germline V gene data show CDR1 as SGHRS and CDR2 as YFSETQ. The CDR3 contains 15 residues. Trimming pared 0 bases from V and 0 bases from J, leaving 9 bases between. CDR3 DNA: TGCGCCAGCAGCTTGGAAGAGTATCCTAACTATGGCTACACCTTC. It yields the protein CASSLEEYPNYGYTF.

This clone was counted between two and nine times. V is TRBV25-1 and J is TRBJ1-3; no reliable D call. From germline, CDR1 is MGHDK and CDR2 SYGVNS. CDR3 size: 11 residues. V was trimmed by 11 bases and J by 0 bases, leaving 5 bases between them. For the CDR3, the DNA is TGTGCCGTCGGCTCTGGAAACACCATATATTTT. Translation: CAVGSGNTIYF.

The chain has TRBV15 and TRBJ2-3; D uncertain. V gave up 1 base and J gave up 0 bases, with 8 bases separating them. The CDR3 consists of 15 residues. CDR1 and CDR2 (germline): LNHNV, YYDKDF (reference sequence). CDR3 sequence (DNA): TGTGCCACCAGCAGAGGGAGCTTTAGCACAGATACGCAGTATTTT. Translation gives CATSRGSFSTDTQYF.

CDR3: CASSEPRVGWDNEQFF. CDR3 bases: TGTGCCAGCAGTGAACCGAGGGTGGGTTGGGACAATGAGCAGTTCTTC. The chain is built from TRBV2 and TRBJ2-1; D perhaps matches TRBD2 (5 bases). The V end lost 2 bases, the J end lost 5 bases, and 16 bases lay between the germline ends. CDR3 length equals 16 residues. The germline gives CDR1 SNHLY, CDR2 FYNNEI.

The J gene is TRBJ1-5, the V gene TRBV2; D is unresolved. The CDR3 is made up of 15 amino acids. Trimming shortened V by 5 bases and J by 7 bases, and 18 bases separated the two germline ends. Germline CDR1 SNHLY, CDR2 FYNNEI. The CDR3 sequence is CASSPEAVGFQPQHF. The CDR3 nucleotides are TGTGCCAGCAGTCCAGAGGCCGTTGGGTTCCAGCCCCAGCATTTT.

The rearrangement links TRBV7-6 to TRBJ2-7; possible D gene TRBD1, 7 bases. The CDR3 runs to 16 residues. CDR1 and CDR2 from the germline V gene are SGHVS and FNYEAQ. V was shortened by 1 base and J by 2 bases, with 15 bases between the two germline ends. The CDR3 spells CASSLEVRGETYEQYF. The CDR3 bases are TGTGCCAGCAGCTTAGAAGTCAGGGGGGAAACCTACGAGCAGTACTTC.

In DNA form, the CDR3 reads TGTGCCAGCAGCCAGGGACAAGGGCAAAACATTCAGTACTTC. Its translation is CASSQGQGQNIQYF. The rearrangement uses TRBV7-3 and TRBJ2-4; maybe TRBD1 (6 bases). The V end lost 5 bases, the J end lost 5 bases, and 13 bases lay between the germline ends. The CDR3 is made up of 14 amino acids. Germline V CDR1 and CDR2: SGHTA, FQGTGA.

The gene calls are TRBV9 and TRBJ1-6, with a weak D call TRBD1 (5 bases). Germline V gene data show CDR1 as SGDLS and CDR2 as YYNGEE. Trimming left V 4 bases short and J 6 bases short, with 20 bases between. The CDR3 is made up of 17 amino acids. DNA for the CDR3: TGTGCCAGCAGCTCCGAGGACGGCGGTCAGGGTAATTCACCCCTCCACTTT. This translates into CASSSEDGGQGNSPLHF.

The rearrangement links TRBV11-2 to TRBJ2-2; TRBD1 agrees at 10 bases. The CDR3 runs to 14 residues. V dropped 8 bases and J dropped 6; count of bases not matched to a gene: 6. The germline gives CDR1 SGHAT, CDR2 FQNNGV. CDR3 sequence reads: CASSGQGRAGELFF. The CDR3 DNA reads as TGTGCCAGCTCGGGACAGGGGAGGGCCGGGGAGCTGTTTTTT. The full variable domain, rest sourced from reference TRBV11-2 and TRBJ2-2, is EAGVAQSPRYKIIEKRQSVAFWCNPISGHATLYWYQQILGQGPKLLIQFQNNGVVDDSQLPKDRFSAERLKGVDSTLKIQPAKLEDSAVYLCASSGQGRAGELFFGEGSRLTVL.

The chain combines TRBV18 with TRBJ2-7; 7 bases align to TRBD1. The length of the CDR3 is 14 residues. The junction had 9 bases not matched to a gene; V was cut back by 5 bases and J by 5 bases. Germline CDR1 reads KGHSH; CDR2 reads LQKENI. The CDR3 reads CASSSTGWLNEQYF. The CDR3 bases are TGTGCCAGCTCATCGACAGGGTGGCTGAACGAGCAGTACTTC.

This clone was picked up a small number of times. This rearrangement joins TRBV21-1 to TRBJ1-1. TRBV21-1 is marked as a pseudogene. There are 16 residues in the CDR3. The CDR3 reads CASSKAQCLGGPEAFF. The DNA for the CDR3 is TGTGCCAGCAGCAAAGCGCAATGTTTAGGAGGGCCTGAAGCTTTCTTT.

This chain uses TRBV19 with TRBJ1-5; weak D call: TRBD1 (6 bases). The germline gives CDR1 LNHDA, CDR2 SQIVND (reference sequence). V dropped 1 base and J dropped 8 bases, with 18 bases sitting between them. The CDR3 spans 16 residues. The CDR3: CASSIGVGTRLKPQHF. The CDR3 bases are TGTGCCAGTAGTATAGGGGTAGGGACACGGTTAAAGCCCCAGCATTTT.

The rearrangement joins TRBV4-3 to TRBJ1-1; D gene ambiguous. Looked up from germline, CDR1 is LGHNA and CDR2 is YSLEER. Trimming removed 0 bases from V and 0 bases from J, with 8 bases in between. CDR3 length equals 15 residues. CDR3 sequence: CASSQEGSLNTEAFF. CDR3 DNA: TGCGCCAGCAGCCAAGAGGGCAGCCTGAACACTGAAGCTTTCTTT.

V gene TRBV27 combines with J gene TRBJ2-7, with TRBD1 matching over 7 bases. The germline CDR1 and CDR2 sequences are MNHEY and SMNVEV (reference sequence). The trim removed 5 bases at V and 1 base at J, leaving 2 bases unmatched. The CDR3 loop spans 13 amino acids. DNA of the CDR3: TGTGCCAGCAGTCCCAGGGGGTCCTACGAGCAGTACTTC. Residues: CASSPRGSYEQYF.